Shown below are 30 T cell receptor beta chains from a single sample sequenced in a study of CD8 T cells in Susac syndrome. RNA was extracted with the RNeasy kit, and a quantity of roughly 0.45 to 1 ug was reverse transcribed using random hexamers. Each CDR3 protein gets one entry after TCRdb re-called the immunoSEQ multiplex PCR reads with MiXCR. The sample yields a few hundred thousand distinct CDR3 sequences, 70% to 90% seen once. Specimen: CD8+ T cells from PBMCs. The receptor set was obtained from a human donor with multiple sclerosis.

The chain uses TRBV2 and TRBJ2-1, with a weak D call TRBD2 (6 bases). V gave up 6 bases and J gave up 0 bases, with 15 bases separating them. The CDR3 runs 16 residues. Germline V lookup: CDR1 SNHLY, CDR2 FYNNEI. The CDR3 spells CASRRSRDFSYNEQFF. The CDR3 coding sequence is TGTGCCAGCAGAAGATCCCGGGACTTCTCCTACAATGAGCAGTTCTTC.

The V and J genes are TRBV6-1 and TRBJ2-1; TRBD1 is a possible D gene (5 bases). This CDR3 region has 14 residues. Germline CDR1 reads MNHNS; CDR2 reads SASEGT. Trimming pared 6 bases from V and 8 bases from J, leaving 17 bases between. CDR3 loop: CASRMAKGSYEQFF. For the CDR3, the DNA is TGTGCCAGCAGGATGGCCAAGGGGTCCTATGAGCAGTTCTTC.

The CDR3 reads CASSVGGSGEQFF. The CDR3 bases are TGTGCCAGCAGCGTAGGTGGTAGCGGGGAGCAGTTCTTC. This rearrangement joins TRBV9 to TRBJ2-1; 7 bases are shared with TRBD2. J was trimmed by 10 bases and V by 0 bases; bases with no gene match: 4. CDR1 SGDLS and CDR2 YYNGEE come from the germline V gene. The CDR3 totals 13 residues.

This sequence joins TRBV27 and TRBJ2-3; 10 bases align to TRBD2. V was pared by 4 bases and J by 5 bases, with 6 bases of the junction left unmatched. The CDR3 length is 15 residues. Per the germline V gene, CDR1 is MNHEY and CDR2 is SMNVEV (reference sequence). CDR3 amino acids: CASSSSSGSIDTQYF. In DNA form, the CDR3 reads TGTGCCAGCAGTTCCTCTAGCGGGAGTATAGATACGCAGTATTTT.

The chain carries TRBV2 and TRBJ2-5; D might be TRBD1 (5 bases). Germline values: CDR1 SNHLY, CDR2 FYNNEI. Trimming removed 6 bases from V and 6 bases from J, with 5 bases in between. This CDR3 contains 10 residues. CDR3 nucleotide sequence: TGTGCCAGCAGGGGGCAGACCCAGTACTTC. This codes for CASRGQTQYF.

This clonotype was detected once. The rearrangement links TRBV2 to TRBJ2-2; D gene unclear. This CDR3 spans 14 amino acids. The germline CDR1 and CDR2 sequences are SNHLY and FYNNEI. The ends were cut back, 5 bases at V and 7 bases at J, with 14 bases in the middle. CDR3 sequence reads: CASSPWGFGGELFF. DNA of the CDR3: TGTGCCAGCAGTCCCTGGGGTTTCGGCGGGGAGCTGTTTTTT.

CDR3 in amino acids: CASSFLQGPAHEAFF. CDR3 DNA: TGTGCCAGCAGTTTTCTACAGGGGCCCGCGCATGAAGCTTTCTTT. The chain recombines TRBV28 with TRBJ1-1, with 7 bases that match TRBD1. From germline, CDR1 is MDHEN and CDR2 SYDVKM. The CDR3 has 15 amino acids. J gave up 7 bases and V 3 bases, and 11 bases lay outside the gene matches.

The chain couples TRBV14 to TRBJ1-1; D not resolved. This CDR3 spans 15 amino acids. Per the germline V gene, CDR1 is SGHDN and CDR2 is FVKESK. Trimming took off 4 bases at V and 5 bases at J, with 17 bases between the two ends. CDR3 sequence: CASSRDSGLRTEAFF. The CDR3 bases are TGTGCCAGCAGCCGAGACTCAGGACTGCGGACTGAAGCTTTCTTT.

The table lists this clonotype with a few counts. The rearrangement uses TRBV9 and TRBJ2-7; either TRBD1 or TRBD2 may fit D (6 bases each). Germline CDR1 reads SGDLS; CDR2 reads YYNGEE. Trimming took off 2 bases at V and 2 bases at J, with 11 bases between the two ends. CDR3 length: 14 amino acids. The CDR3 protein is CASSVGGSAYEQYF. The CDR3 DNA is TGTGCCAGCAGCGTGGGGGGCAGCGCCTACGAGCAGTACTTC.

The chain's CDR3 is CASSLVTSGNMSTQYF. The CDR3 DNA is TGCGCCAGCAGCTTGGTGACTAGCGGGAACATGTCTACGCAGTATTTT. This sequence joins TRBV5-1 and TRBJ2-3; 11 bases align to TRBD2. Losses at the gene ends were 0 bases for V and 8 bases for J; bases not matched to a gene: 8. This CDR3 spans 16 amino acids. The germline V gene encodes CDR1 SGHRS and CDR2 YFSETQ.

There are a few counts of this clonotype. Here the CDR3 reads CASSLSGRGDEKLFF. The CDR3 region has the DNA TGTGCCAGCAGCTTATCCGGTAGGGGGGATGAAAAACTGTTTTTT. The J gene is TRBJ1-4, the V gene TRBV7-2, with a possible D match to TRBD1 (6 bases). Germline V lookup: CDR1 SGHTA, CDR2 FQGNSA. The CDR3 covers 15 residues. V was shortened by 2 bases and J by 6 bases, with 13 bases between the two germline ends.

The gene calls are TRBV24-1 and TRBJ2-3, with 7 positions matching TRBD1. There are 13 residues in the CDR3. After removal of 4 bases from V and 7 bases from J, the junction contained 4 bases not matched to a gene. Germline V gives CDR1 KGHDR, CDR2 SFDVKD. Here the CDR3 DNA reads TGTGCCACCAGTGAGCTACAGGGGAATACGCAGTATTTT. It translates to CATSELQGNTQYF.

This clonotype was detected once. The chain couples TRBV7-9 to TRBJ1-5; D is undetermined. V was clipped by 4 bases and J by 3 bases, with 10 bases between them. CDR1 is SEHNR, CDR2 FQNEAQ, per germline (reference sequence). The CDR3 runs to 14 residues. CDR3 coding DNA: TGTGCCAGCAGCTCCACCAGAAACAATCAGCCCCAGCATTTT. This codes for CASSSTRNNQPQHF.

The chain joins TRBV20-1 to TRBJ2-7, with TRBD2 matching 9 bases. The J segment lost 7 bases and the V segment lost 4 bases, leaving 8 bases of the junction unmatched. Germline loops: CDR1 DFQATT, CDR2 SNEGSKA (reference sequence). There are 13 residues in the CDR3. CDR3 DNA sequence: TGCAGTGCTACCGGACTAGCGAACAGGGAGCAGTACTTC. Translated: CSATGLANREQYF.

J is TRBJ1-2 and V is TRBV7-9; possibly TRBD1 for D (6 bases). CDR1 SEHNR and CDR2 FQNEAQ come from the germline V gene (reference sequence). The CDR3 totals 15 residues. Deletions cut 1 base from V and 4 bases from J, with 13 bases between. CDR3 DNA sequence: TGTGCCAGCAGCTTAGATAACAGGGTCGGCTATGGCTACACCTTC. Amino acid sequence: CASSLDNRVGYGYTF.

V gene TRBV7-9 combines with J gene TRBJ2-7; 9 bases map to TRBD1. Per the germline V gene, CDR1 is SEHNR and CDR2 is FQNEAQ (reference sequence). The CDR3 is 15 amino acids. The trim removed 2 bases at V and 5 bases at J, leaving 7 bases unmatched. DNA of the CDR3: TGTGCCAGCAGCTTAAGCGACAGGGGGTTAAACGAGCAGTACTTC. Its translation is CASSLSDRGLNEQYF.

V gene TRBV28 combines with J gene TRBJ2-1; tentatively, D is TRBD2 (6 bases). V shed 2 bases and J shed 6 bases, with 11 bases lying between them. Germline assignment: CDR1 MDHEN and CDR2 SYDVKM. This CDR3 has 14 amino acids. The DNA for the CDR3 is TGTGCCAGCAGTTTAAGGGACTGGCCCAATGAGCAGTTCTTC. Encoded protein: CASSLRDWPNEQFF.

The genes are TRBV27 and TRBJ2-7; D not certain. Between the trimmed V and J ends, which lost 6 bases and 0 bases, there was a span of 9 bases. The germline V gene encodes CDR1 MNHEY and CDR2 SMNVEV (reference sequence). The CDR3 sequence is 13 residues long. The CDR3 DNA sequence: TGTGCCAGCAGACCAGAGGACTCCTACGAGCAGTACTTC. It specifies CASRPEDSYEQYF.

V usage is TRBV6-1 and J usage is TRBJ2-7; either TRBD1 or TRBD2 may supply D (5 bases each). CDR1 is MNHNS and CDR2 is SASEGT in the germline V gene. The ends were cut back, 0 bases at V and 3 bases at J, with 12 bases in the middle. The CDR3 runs to 15 residues. The CDR3 sequence: CASSEARAGYYEQYF. CDR3 coding DNA: TGTGCCAGCAGTGAAGCGCGGGCAGGGTACTACGAGCAGTACTTC.

The rearrangement joins TRBV18 to TRBJ1-1; D call uncertain. This CDR3 contains 14 residues. V lost 5 bases to trimming and J lost 2 bases, with 12 bases between them. The germline gives CDR1 KGHSH, CDR2 LQKENI. CDR3: CASSSPEGNTEAFF. The CDR3 DNA follows: TGTGCCAGCTCATCCCCGGAGGGTAACACTGAAGCTTTCTTT. The full variable domain, completed using reference TRBV18 and TRBJ1-1, is NAGVMQNPRHLVRRRGQEARLRCSPMKGHSHVYWYRQLPEEGLKFMVYLQKENIIDESGMPKERFSAEFPKEGPSILRIQQVVRGDSAAYFCASSSPEGNTEAFFGQGTRLTVV.

The CDR3 region is CASRRGGPAAVYNEQFF. Here the CDR3 DNA reads TGTGCCAGCAGACGGGGGGGGCCGGCGGCCGTATACAATGAGCAGTTCTTC. The chain links TRBV6-2 or TRBV6-3 to TRBJ2-1, with 8 bases aligning to TRBD2. The CDR3 is made up of 17 amino acids. Germline trimming cut 6 bases from V and 4 bases from J; bases unmatched to any gene: 14. The V gene's germline CDR1 is MNHEY and CDR2 SVGEGT.

This clonotype was seen just once. This sequence joins TRBV27 and TRBJ1-2; D gene uncertain. V was cut by 5 bases and J by 6 bases, with 13 bases left in between. Germline V CDR1 and CDR2: MNHEY, SMNVEV (reference sequence). This CDR3 is built from 13 residues. As DNA, the CDR3 is TGTGCCAGCAGTCTTACCCCCTCTAATGGCTACACCTTC. This encodes CASSLTPSNGYTF.

This clonotype occurred once. This sequence joins TRBV3-1 and TRBJ2-2, with D unclear. The germline gives CDR1 LGHDT, CDR2 YNNKEL (reference sequence). CDR3 length: 18 amino acids. Trimming cost V 0 bases and J 0 bases, with 14 bases left between them. The CDR3 DNA sequence: TGTGCCAGCAGCCAAGAGGTCGGCGGTTCGTCGAACACCGGGGAGCTGTTTTTT. It yields the protein CASSQEVGGSSNTGELFF. Filled out from reference TRBV3-1 and TRBJ2-2, the complete variable domain reads DTAVSQTPKYLVTQMGNDKSIKCEQNLGHDTMYWYKQDSKKFLKIMFSYNNKELIINETVPNRFSPKSPDKAHLNLHINSLELGDSAVYFCASSQEVGGSSNTGELFFGEGSRLTVL.

This sequence joins TRBV19 and TRBJ2-1, with TRBD2 matching over 12 bases. There are 15 residues in the CDR3. Germline trimming cut 9 bases from V and 2 bases from J; bases unmatched to any gene: 5. Germline values: CDR1 LNHDA, CDR2 SQIVND (reference sequence). The DNA for the CDR3 is TGTGCCAGCAGGACTAGCGGGGCCACCTACAATGAGCAGTTCTTC. Amino acids: CASRTSGATYNEQFF.

The gene calls are TRBV30 and TRBJ2-1; 8 bases map to TRBD2. This CDR3 is built from 15 residues. The V gene's germline CDR1 is GTSNPN and CDR2 SVGIG (reference sequence). Germline trimming cut 3 bases from V and 3 bases from J; bases unmatched to any gene: 7. CDR3 in DNA: TGTGCCTGGAGCCTTCTAGCGGGCCTCTACAATGAGCAGTTCTTC. Translated: CAWSLLAGLYNEQFF.

V is TRBV7-9 and J is TRBJ2-1; TRBD1 agrees at 8 bases. V lost 6 bases, J lost 6 bases, and 13 bases stayed unmatched. CDR3 length: 16 amino acids. The germline CDR1 and CDR2 sequences are SEHNR and FQNEAQ (reference sequence). The CDR3 here is CASRSNTGGSANEQFF. CDR3 DNA: TGTGCCAGCAGATCCAATACAGGGGGTTCGGCCAATGAGCAGTTCTTC. Based on the CDR3 plus reference TRBV7-9 and TRBJ2-1, the full variable domain is DTGVSQNPRHKITKRGQNVTFRCDPISEHNRLYWYRQTLGQGPEFLTYFQNEAQLEKSRLLSDRFSAERPKGSFSTLEIQRTEQGDSAMYLCASRSNTGGSANEQFFGPGTRLTVL.

The chain links TRBV2 to TRBJ2-1; D remains unclear. The V and J ends lost 4 bases and 9 bases respectively, with 4 bases between them. Germline V gene sequence: CDR1 SNHLY, CDR2 FYNNEI. This CDR3 has 10 amino acids. The CDR3 nucleotides read TGTGCCAGCAGTGGGGTTGAGCAGTTCTTC. The encoded protein is CASSGVEQFF.

The chain employs TRBV12-3 or TRBV12-4 and TRBJ2-2, with D uncertain. V lost 3 bases and J 6 bases, leaving 20 bases between the germline ends. This CDR3 spans 17 amino acids. CDR3 residues: CASSFRRNSLPPGELFF. CDR3 DNA: TGTGCCAGCAGTTTCCGCCGTAATTCCCTTCCACCCGGGGAGCTGTTTTTT.

V and J are TRBV6-5 and TRBJ2-1; D is perhaps TRBD2 (6 bases). The V end was cut by 9 bases, the J end by 10 bases, with 16 bases between. Germline V CDR1 and CDR2: MNHEY, SVGAGI. CDR3 length: 12 amino acids. CDR3 sequence: CASGRGGGEQFF. The CDR3 nucleotides read TGTGCCAGTGGAAGGGGAGGTGGGGAGCAGTTCTTC.

V gene TRBV7-9 combines with J gene TRBJ1-2; 7 bases line up with TRBD1. With 5 bases clipped from V and 4 bases from J, the junction kept 16 bases outside the gene matches. There are 17 residues in the CDR3. Per germline, CDR1 SEHNR and CDR2 FQNEAQ (reference sequence). CDR3 sequence (DNA): TGTGCCAGCAGCCTACCCACTACAGGGGAAGTTATCTATGGCTACACCTTC. This sequence encodes CASSLPTTGEVIYGYTF.